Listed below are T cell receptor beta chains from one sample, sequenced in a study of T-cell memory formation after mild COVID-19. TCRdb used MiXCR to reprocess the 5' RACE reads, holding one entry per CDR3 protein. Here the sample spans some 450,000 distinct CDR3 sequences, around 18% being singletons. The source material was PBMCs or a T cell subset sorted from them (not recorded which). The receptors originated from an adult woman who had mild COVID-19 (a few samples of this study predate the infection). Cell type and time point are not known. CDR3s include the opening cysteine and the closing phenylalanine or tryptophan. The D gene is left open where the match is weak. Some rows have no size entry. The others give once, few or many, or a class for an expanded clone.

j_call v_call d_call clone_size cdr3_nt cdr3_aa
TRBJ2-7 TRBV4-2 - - TGTGCCAGCAGCCAATCAGAGAGGGCCTACGAGCAGTACTTC CASSQSERAYEQYF
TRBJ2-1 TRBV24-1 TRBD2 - TGTGCCACCAGTGACCCCGGGACTAGCGTCTACAATGAGCAGTTCTTC CATSDPGTSVYNEQFF
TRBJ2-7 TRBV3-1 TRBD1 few TGTGCCAGCAGCCAAGTTGACAGGGGGCTAACCTACGAGCAGTACTTC CASSQVDRGLTYEQYF
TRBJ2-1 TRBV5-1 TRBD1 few TGCGCCAGCAGCCTGAGACAGGGGGAGAATGAGCAGTTCTTC CASSLRQGENEQFF
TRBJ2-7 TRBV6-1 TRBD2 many TGTGCCAGCAGCGACCGGACTAGTGGATCCTACGAGCAGTACTTC CASSDRTSGSYEQYF
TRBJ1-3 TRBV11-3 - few TGTGCCAGCAGCTCCTACGATAAAGGAAACACCATATATTTT CASSSYDKGNTIYF
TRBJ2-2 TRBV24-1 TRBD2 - TGTGCCACCAGTTCGGGACTAGCGGGAGGGAACACCGGGGAGCTGTTTTTT CATSSGLAGGNTGELFF
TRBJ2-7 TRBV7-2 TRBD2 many TGTGCCAGCAGTCAGACTAGCGGGGGCTCCTACGAGCAGTACTTC CASSQTSGGSYEQYF
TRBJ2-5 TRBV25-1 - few TGTGCCAGCACTTCGACCCGAGGAATACAAGAGACCCAGTACTTC CASTSTRGIQETQYF
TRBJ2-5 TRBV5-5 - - TGTGCCAGCAGCTTGGTTTCAAGGGGGCAAGAGACCCAGTACTTC CASSLVSRGQETQYF
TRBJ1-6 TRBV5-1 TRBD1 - TGCGCCAGCAGCTTGGAAATGGGACAGCATAATTCACCCCTCCACTTT CASSLEMGQHNSPLHF
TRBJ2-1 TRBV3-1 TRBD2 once TGTGCCAGCAGCCAATGGGGCGGGACTAGCGGGGGTAAGGAGCAGTTCTTC CASSQWGGTSGGKEQFF
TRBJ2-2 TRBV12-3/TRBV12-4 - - TGTGCCAGCAGTTTCTCCTGGAACACCGGGGAGCTGTTTTTT CASSFSWNTGELFF
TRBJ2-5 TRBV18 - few TGTGCCAGCTCACCACTCGTCGGGGGAGAGACCCAGTACTTC CASSPLVGGETQYF
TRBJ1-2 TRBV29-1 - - TGCAGCGTTGCTAGTCAGGGGAACTATGGCTACACCTTC CSVASQGNYGYTF
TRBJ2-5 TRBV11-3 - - TGTGCCAGCAGCCACAGGGACGGGACCCAGTACTTC CASSHRDGTQYF
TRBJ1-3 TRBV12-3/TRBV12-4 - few TGTGCCAGCAGCGTCGCTTGGGGTCCTGGAAACACCATATATTTT CASSVAWGPGNTIYF
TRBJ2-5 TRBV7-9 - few TGTGCCAGCAGCTTCTTCCCCGGATATCGGGCCCGCCAGGGCCAAGGGACCCAGTACTTC CASSFFPGYRARQGQGTQYF
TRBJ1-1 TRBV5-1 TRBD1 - TGCGCCAGCAGCTTGGCCCTGGGACAGCAGAACACTGAAGCTTTCTTT CASSLALGQQNTEAFF
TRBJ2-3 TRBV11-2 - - TGTGCCAGCAGCTTAGGGGCTCAGGGGATGGATACGCAGTATTTT CASSLGAQGMDTQYF
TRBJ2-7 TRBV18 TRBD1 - TGTGCCAGCTCACCGACCGGGACAGGGGGCTACGAGCAGTACTTC CASSPTGTGGYEQYF
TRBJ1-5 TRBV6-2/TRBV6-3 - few TGTGCCAGCAGTTACCGTGCCGGGGTGAATCAGCCCCAGCATTTT CASSYRAGVNQPQHF
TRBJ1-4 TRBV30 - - TGTGCCCTAAGCGAACAACAAGCAACTAATGAAAAACTGTTTTTT CALSEQQATNEKLFF
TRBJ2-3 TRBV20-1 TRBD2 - TGCAGTGCTCAAACCGGGACTAGCGGGAGAAGAGATACGCAGTATTTT CSAQTGTSGRRDTQYF
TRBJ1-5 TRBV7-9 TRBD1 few TGTGCCAGCAGCTTAGGTCTGGTACGGGACAGGGGTAATCAGCCCCAGCATTTT CASSLGLVRDRGNQPQHF
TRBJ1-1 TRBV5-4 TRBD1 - TGTGCCAGCAGCTTGGCAGCAGGGGGCTGGACTGAAGCTTTCTTT CASSLAAGGWTEAFF
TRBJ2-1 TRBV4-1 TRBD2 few TGCGCCAGCAGCCAGGAAGGGCGTCGGACTAGCGGGGGGCCAGGTGATGAGCAGTTCTTC CASSQEGRRTSGGPGDEQFF
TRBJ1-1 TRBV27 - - TGTGCCAGCAGTTTATCGGGGGCAGGGTGGACTGAAGCTTTCTTT CASSLSGAGWTEAFF
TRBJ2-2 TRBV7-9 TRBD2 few TGTGCCAGCAGCTCCCCAATCAATGTTCGCGGGAGACCCGACACCGGGGAGCTGTTTTTT CASSSPINVRGRPDTGELFF
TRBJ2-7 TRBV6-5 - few TGTGCCAGCAGTTACTCGACGCAGGGGAGGTACGAGCAGTACTTC CASSYSTQGRYEQYF
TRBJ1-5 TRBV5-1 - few TGCGCCAGCAGTCATGACCGGGGGCCCCAGCATTTT CASSHDRGPQHF
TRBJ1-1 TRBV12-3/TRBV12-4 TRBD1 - TGTGCCAGCAGCCAGCTCAGGGGGCTCACTGAAGCTTTCTTT CASSQLRGLTEAFF
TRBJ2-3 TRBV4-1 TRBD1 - TGCGCCAGCAGCCAACCTGGACAGGGTTCGGATACGCAGTATTTT CASSQPGQGSDTQYF
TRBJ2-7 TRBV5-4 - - TGTGCCAGCAGCTTCAGGAGTACGAAGCAGTACTTC CASSFRSTKQYF
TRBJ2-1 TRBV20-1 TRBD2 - TGCAGTGCTACCCCGAGCCCGGGACTAGCGGGTTACAATGAGCAGTTCTTC CSATPSPGLAGYNEQFF
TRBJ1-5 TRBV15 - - TGTGCCACCAGCAGAGAGAACAGGGTGAGGAATCAGCCCCAGCATTTT CATSRENRVRNQPQHF
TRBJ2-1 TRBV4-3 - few TGCGCCAGCAGCCAATGGCGGGACAGCTCCTACAATGAGCAGTTCTTC CASSQWRDSSYNEQFF
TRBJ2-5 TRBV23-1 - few TGCGCCAGCAGTCAATCGGCGGGGAGAGAGACCCAGTACTTC CASSQSAGRETQYF
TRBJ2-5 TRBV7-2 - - TGTGCCAGCAGCTTAAGGCGGTCCTTACAAGAGACCCAGTACTTC CASSLRRSLQETQYF
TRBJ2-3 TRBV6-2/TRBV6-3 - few TGTGCCAGCAGTTACTCGCAGGTAGCAGATACGCAGTATTTT CASSYSQVADTQYF
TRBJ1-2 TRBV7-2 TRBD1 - TGTGCCAGTAAAAGCGGGACAGGGTTCTATGGCTACACCTTC CASKSGTGFYGYTF
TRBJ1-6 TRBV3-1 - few TGTGCCAGCAGCCTAACAGGATACTATAATTCACCCCTCCACTTT CASSLTGYYNSPLHF
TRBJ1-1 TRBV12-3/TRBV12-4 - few TGTGCCAGCAGAGGGGCGACTGAAGCTTTCTTT CASRGATEAFF
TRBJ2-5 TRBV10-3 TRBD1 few TGTGCCATCAGTGGGCGCTTTGGACAGGGTGGAGAGACCCAGTACTTC CAISGRFGQGGETQYF
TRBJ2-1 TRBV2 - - TGTGCCAGCAGCTCGACATGGAGACCCAACAATGAGCAGTTCTTC CASSSTWRPNNEQFF
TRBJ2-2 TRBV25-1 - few TGTGCCAGCAGTGAATCTTGGGGATCGGCCGGGGAGCTGTTTTTT CASSESWGSAGELFF
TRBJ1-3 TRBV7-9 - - TGTGCCAGCAGCGAGACAGATAACCGAAACACCATATATTTT CASSETDNRNTIYF
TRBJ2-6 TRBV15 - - TGTGCCACCAGCAGAGACAGGGCTGGGGCCAACGTCCTGACTTTC CATSRDRAGANVLTF
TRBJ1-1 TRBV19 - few TGTGCCAGTAGGTCTCACGGGGGCGTCGATGAAGCTTTCTTT CASRSHGGVDEAFF
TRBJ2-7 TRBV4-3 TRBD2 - TGCGCCAGCAGCCAAGATCTACTAGCGGGAGACGAGCAGTACTTC CASSQDLLAGDEQYF
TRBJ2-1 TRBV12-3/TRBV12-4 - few TGTGCCAGCAGTTCTAGCCGGAATGAGCAGTTCTTC CASSSSRNEQFF
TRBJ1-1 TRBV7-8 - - TGTGCCAGCAGCTATGGACAGAAGGGCACTGAAGCTTTCTTT CASSYGQKGTEAFF
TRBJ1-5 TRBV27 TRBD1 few TGTGCCAGCAGTTCCCTGGACAGGGTCTCCAGCAATCAGCCCCAGCATTTT CASSSLDRVSSNQPQHF
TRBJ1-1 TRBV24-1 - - TGTGCCACCAGTGAAGGGGGGCCCGGAGGTTTGAACACTGAAGCTTTCTTT CATSEGGPGGLNTEAFF
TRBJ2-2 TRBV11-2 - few TGTGCCAGCAGCACGGGTTTTAACACCGGGGAGCTGTTTTTT CASSTGFNTGELFF
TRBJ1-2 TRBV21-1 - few TGTGCCAGCAGCAAAGTGGGATCGGGACAAAGTGGCTACACCTTC CASSKVGSGQSGYTF
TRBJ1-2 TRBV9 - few TGTGCCAGCAGCCTCCACAGGCTAGGAGGCTATGGCTACACCTTC CASSLHRLGGYGYTF
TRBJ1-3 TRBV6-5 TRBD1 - TGTGCCAGCAGTTTCAGGACAGGGTTAATTGGAAACACCATATATTTT CASSFRTGLIGNTIYF